A single sample gave rise to the 27 T cell receptor beta chains below, sequenced in a study of metastatic and nonmetastatic thyroid tumors. No patient had received any treatment before thyroid surgery. TCRdb re-clonotyped the PCR reads through MiXCR. The sample lists about 9,900 clones, approximately 11% occurring once. Sequenced: tumor tissue. The receptor source for this set is a female donor with papillary thyroid cancer or a benign thyroid nodule (not recorded which). Some clones in this sample may be carry-over from other donors' samples.

This clone rates as medium-sized. The rearrangement links TRBV28 to TRBJ2-7; D not certain. CDR1 is MDHEN and CDR2 is SYDVKM in the germline V gene. Trimming cost V 5 bases and J 9 bases, with 14 bases left between them. This CDR3 is built from 12 residues. Here the CDR3 reads CASSTQREPQYV. The CDR3 DNA sequence: TGTGCCAGCAGTACTCAAAGAGAACCGCAGTACGTC.

This clone qualifies as medium-sized (0.01 to 0.1%). The rearrangement uses TRBV2 and TRBJ1-5; 10 positions match TRBD1. J lost 1 base, V lost 4 bases, and 7 bases had no gene match. CDR3 length equals 17 residues. CDR1 and CDR2 from the germline V gene are SNHLY and FYNNEI. CDR3 bases: TGTGCCAGCAGTGGACTAGACAGGGGGCGAAGCAATCAGCCCCAGCATTTT. It is translated as CASSGLDRGRSNQPQHF.

This clone is categorized as medium-sized. The gene calls are TRBV28 and TRBJ1-4, with D hard to call. V was pared by 5 bases and J by 8 bases, with 12 bases between. Germline loops: CDR1 MDHEN, CDR2 SYDVKM. The CDR3 runs 13 residues. The CDR3 DNA reads as TGTGCCAGCAGTATGACAAGTTCCGAAAAACTGTTTTTT. It codes for CASSMTSSEKLFF.

This clone was seen ten or more times. This chain joins TRBV4-1 and TRBJ1-1, with D unclear. Germline V CDR1 and CDR2: MGHRA, YSYEKL. There are 13 residues in the CDR3. V lost 0 bases and J lost 0, with 2 bases in between. The CDR3 nucleotides read TGCGCCAGCAGCCAAGAGGTGAACACTGAAGCTTTCTTT. Its protein product is CASSQEVNTEAFF.

This clone was recorded many times. The chain carries TRBV7-2 and TRBJ2-5; 8 nucleotides align to TRBD2. CDR3 length: 17 residues. V was clipped by 1 base and J by 5 bases; unmatched bases: 12. CDR1 SGHTA and CDR2 FQGNSA come from the germline V gene. The CDR3 sequence: CASSLDWFSGSTETQYF. The CDR3, as DNA: TGTGCCAGCAGCTTAGACTGGTTCAGCGGGAGTACGGAGACCCAGTACTTC.

This clone was recorded at least ten times. The V and J genes are TRBV2 and TRBJ2-3; D unclear. The CDR3 extends over 16 amino acids. Trimming pared 6 bases from V and 3 bases from J, leaving 19 bases between. CDR1 and CDR2 from the germline V gene are SNHLY and FYNNEI. In DNA form, the CDR3 reads TGTGCCAGCAGGGCCGAAGAACAGATCGCGACAGATACGCAGTATTTT. This sequence encodes CASRAEEQIATDTQYF.

There are many counts of this clone. CDR3 protein: CSAIFGGGAGTDTQYF. CDR3 sequence (DNA): TGCAGTGCTATTTTTGGCGGGGGGGCGGGCACAGATACGCAGTATTTT. The rearrangement uses TRBV20-1 and TRBJ2-3; 9 bases align to TRBD2. CDR1 DFQATT and CDR2 SNEGSKA come from the germline V gene (reference sequence). CDR3 size: 16 residues. With 4 bases clipped from V and 1 base from J, the junction kept 9 bases outside the gene matches.

This clone was detected a few times. J is TRBJ2-2 and V is TRBV6-9; D is undetermined. The CDR3 runs to 12 residues. Germline loops: CDR1 MNHGY, CDR2 SVAAGI. Trimming shortened V by 6 bases and J by 2 bases, and 4 bases separated the two germline ends. The chain's CDR3 is CASSLNTGELFF. The CDR3 DNA reads as TGTGCCAGCAGCTTAAACACCGGGGAGCTGTTTTTT.

By frequency in the sample, this clone is medium-sized. The chain uses TRBV6-7 and TRBJ1-6; TRBD1 is a possible D gene (6 bases). TRBV6-7 falls under the ORF class, with uncertain function. The CDR3 has 15 amino acids. Trimming took 4 bases from V and 8 from J, leaving 15 bases between them. CDR3 residues: CASSSASGVDSPLHF. The CDR3, as DNA: TGTGCCAGCAGTTCCGCCTCAGGGGTTGATTCACCCCTCCACTTT.

The V gene is TRBV28, the J gene TRBJ1-2; D not certain. V was trimmed by 4 bases and J by 9 bases, leaving 12 bases between them. CDR1 is MDHEN and CDR2 is SYDVKM in the germline V gene. This CDR3 spans 12 amino acids. The CDR3 sequence: CASSCGDLRYTF. The CDR3 nucleotides read TGTGCCAGCAGTTGCGGGGATTTGCGCTACACCTTC.

By share, this clone counts as medium-sized. The chain carries TRBV28 and TRBJ1-2; D is uncertain. Germline CDR1 and CDR2: MDHEN and SYDVKM. Trimming pared 6 bases from V and 8 bases from J, leaving 16 bases between. The CDR3 totals 13 residues. This CDR3 is CASRSGSTWGYTF. Here the CDR3 DNA reads TGTGCCAGCAGATCGGGCAGTACCTGGGGCTACACCTTC.

By share of the sample, this clone is medium-sized. The V call is TRBV9, the J call TRBJ1-2; D ambiguous. V lost 0 bases and J 5 bases, leaving 5 bases between the germline ends. There are 12 residues in the CDR3. Germline V CDR1 and CDR2: SGDLS, YYNGEE. CDR3 nucleotides: TGTGCCAGCAGCGTAGAACAGTATGGCTACACCTTC. Protein product: CASSVEQYGYTF.

CDR3 amino acids: CASGGVTNTGELFF. CDR3 DNA sequence: TGTGCCAGCGGGGGGGTTACGAACACCGGGGAGCTGTTTTTT. The chain is built from TRBV2 and TRBJ2-2; 7 bases are a match to TRBD2. The germline CDR1 and CDR2 sequences are SNHLY and FYNNEI. V lost 8 bases to trimming and J lost 0 bases; unmatched junction nucleotides: 3. This CDR3 contains 14 residues.

The sample holds many counts of this clone. The V call is TRBV15, the J call TRBJ2-3, with D possibly TRBD1 on 5 matching bases. The CDR3 has 18 residues. CDR1 is LNHNV, CDR2 YYDKDF, per germline (reference sequence). The V and J ends lost 4 bases and 0 bases respectively, with 20 bases between them. CDR3 in DNA: TGTGCCACCAGCAAAGGGGCCAAAACAACCCCTAGCACAGATACGCAGTATTTT. Its protein product is CATSKGAKTTPSTDTQYF.

At least ten counts were recorded for this clone. The V and J genes are TRBV29-1 and TRBJ2-7; 10 bases agree with TRBD1. Losses at the gene ends were 4 bases for V and 3 bases for J; bases not matched to a gene: 0. The CDR3 has 12 residues. In germline, CDR1 is SQVTM, CDR2 ANQGSEA. The CDR3: CSVGTGGYEQYF. The CDR3 DNA sequence: TGCAGCGTTGGGACAGGGGGCTACGAGCAGTACTTC.

This clone rates as medium-sized. CDR3 amino acids: CASSLDRAGSYNSPLHF. CDR3 sequence (DNA): TGTGCCAGCAGTTTAGATCGGGCAGGCTCCTATAATTCACCCCTCCACTTT. V usage is TRBV28 and J usage is TRBJ1-6, with D unresolved. The length of the CDR3 is 17 residues. Germline V gene data show CDR1 as MDHEN and CDR2 as SYDVKM. V lost 2 bases to trimming and J lost 0 bases, with 11 bases between them.

The sample holds many counts of this clone. This rearrangement joins TRBV18 to TRBJ2-1, with 9 bases identical to TRBD2. The CDR3 extends over 17 amino acids. The J segment lost 0 bases and the V segment lost 0 bases, leaving 3 bases of the junction unmatched. CDR1 is KGHSH, CDR2 LQKENI, per germline. This CDR3 reads CASSPPSGRSSYNEQFF. In nucleotides, the CDR3 is TGTGCCAGCTCACCACCCAGCGGGAGGAGCTCCTACAATGAGCAGTTCTTC.

This clone was seen only a few times. J is TRBJ2-3 and V is TRBV27; tentative D call: TRBD2 (6 bases). The CDR3 has 15 amino acids. Germline CDR1 MNHEY, CDR2 SMNVEV (reference sequence). The V gene lost 5 bases and the J gene lost 5 bases, with 17 bases spanning the gap. CDR3 nucleotides: TGTGCCAGCAGTACGGGGACTGTACGGGTAGATACGCAGTATTTT. Its protein is CASSTGTVRVDTQYF.

This clone was counted at least ten times. The chain has TRBV7-2 and TRBJ1-5; D is possibly TRBD1 (5 bases). The germline CDR1 and CDR2 sequences are SGHTA and FQGNSA. This CDR3 has 15 amino acids. V dropped 2 bases and J dropped 4 bases, with 12 bases sitting between them. In nucleotides, the CDR3 is TGTGCCAGCAGCTTATGGGGCGGGTCGAATCAGCCCCAGCATTTT. This translates into CASSLWGGSNQPQHF.

In this sample, this clone turned up many times. V and J are TRBV10-3 and TRBJ2-3; the D gene could be TRBD1 or TRBD2 (5 bases each). The CDR3 has 14 residues. V was clipped by 5 bases and J by 2 bases, with 11 bases between them. Looked up from germline, CDR1 is ENHRY and CDR2 is SYGVKD. The CDR3 loop reads CAISTGPPTDTQYF. The CDR3 bases are TGTGCCATCAGTACGGGACCCCCCACAGATACGCAGTATTTT.

This clone was seen repeatedly, ten times or more. This chain joins TRBV6-2 or TRBV6-3 and TRBJ2-1; 7 bases map to TRBD2. V shed 6 bases and J 2 bases; nucleotides not matched to a gene: 13. CDR1 and CDR2 (germline): MNHEY, SVGEGT. This CDR3 is built from 17 residues. For the CDR3, the DNA is TGTGCCAGCAGCAGTGGGACTACAATCCCCCCCTACAATGAGCAGTTCTTC. The encoded protein is CASSSGTTIPPYNEQFF.

This clone appeared many times. The chain employs TRBV7-3 and TRBJ2-3; 9 bases agree with TRBD2. Germline trimming cut 2 bases from V and 2 bases from J; bases unmatched to any gene: 14. The germline V gene has CDR1 SGHTA and CDR2 FQGTGA. The CDR3 consists of 19 residues. The DNA of the CDR3 is TGTGCCAGCAGCTTACGTGGTAGCGGGGGAGGGTTTTACACAGATACGCAGTATTTT. Translation gives CASSLRGSGGGFYTDTQYF.

The chain combines TRBV28 with TRBJ2-3, with unresolved D. Trimming removed 6 bases from V and 4 bases from J, with 11 bases in between. CDR1 is MDHEN and CDR2 is SYDVKM in the germline V gene. This CDR3 spans 13 amino acids. In DNA, the CDR3 is TGTGCCAGCAGCGCCTCCTTGGCAGATACGCAGTATTTT. It yields the protein CASSASLADTQYF. The complete variable domain, with remaining parts taken from reference TRBV28 and TRBJ2-3, reads DVKVTQSSRYLVKRTGEKVFLECVQDMDHENMFWYRQDPGLGLRLIYFSYDVKMKEKGDIPEGYSVSREKKERFSLILESASTNQTSMYLCASSASLADTQYFGPGTRLTVL.

CDR3 sequence (DNA): TGTGCCAGTCTGGGACGGGCCTTCTACGAGCAGTACTTC. Its translation is CASLGRAFYEQYF. The chain combines TRBV2 with TRBJ2-7; tentatively, D is TRBD1 or TRBD2 (5 bases each). The CDR3 has 13 amino acids. V lost 9 bases to trimming and J lost 3 bases, with 15 bases between them. The germline gives CDR1 SNHLY, CDR2 FYNNEI.

This clone rates as medium-sized. The CDR3 sequence is CASSYSGRDIQYF. In nucleotides, the CDR3 is TGTGCCAGCAGTTACTCAGGGCGGGACATTCAGTACTTC. V and J are TRBV6-5 and TRBJ2-4; TRBD2 is a possible D gene (5 bases). Per the germline V gene, CDR1 is MNHEY and CDR2 is SVGAGI. CDR3 length equals 13 residues. V was trimmed by 0 bases and J by 8 bases, leaving 8 bases between them.

This clone is termed medium-sized. This chain links TRBV28 with TRBJ2-7; TRBD1 agrees at 10 bases. Germline CDR1 MDHEN, CDR2 SYDVKM. The V segment lost 4 bases and the J segment 4 bases; nucleotides outside the gene matches: 13. This CDR3 has 17 residues. CDR3 protein: CASSSASTGTGDYEQYF. CDR3 nucleotides: TGTGCCAGCAGTTCCGCTTCTACCGGGACAGGGGATTACGAGCAGTACTTC.

This clone ranks as medium-sized (0.01 to 0.1%). The chain couples TRBV2 to TRBJ2-7; 9 bases line up with TRBD2. V lost 6 bases, J lost 1 base, and 4 bases stayed unmatched. Germline values: CDR1 SNHLY, CDR2 FYNNEI. This CDR3 is 14 amino acids long. The CDR3 region has the DNA TGTGCCAGCAGGCCGGGACTAGCATCCTACGAGCAGTACTTC. Protein product: CASRPGLASYEQYF.